This T cell receptor (beta chain) was retrieved from a study of T cell responses to AZD1222 COVID-19 vaccine. Deletions cut 0 bases from V and 8 bases from J, with 4 bases between. The CDR3 spans 11 residues. Germline CDR1 and CDR2: MGHRA and YSYEKL. Only in-frame clones appear in the TCRdb table, and some are missing; sequencing was by immunoSEQ multiplex PCR. This table holds tens of thousands of clones, about 94% found once. Second-dose intervals near 4 or 12 weeks were combined. The TCR originated in an adult who received the AZD1222 COVID-19 vaccine. This chain links TRBV4-1 with TRBJ1-2; D not resolved. The material sequenced was peripheral blood, taken 28 days after the second AZD1222 dose. CDR3 sequence reads: CASSQEGGYTF. In nucleotides, the CDR3 is TGCGCCAGCAGCCAAGAAGGCGGCTACACCTTC.